The 18 T cell receptor beta chains below were found in one sample sequenced in a study of HIV-infected children after antiretroviral therapy interruption. The TCR library was built from RNA with a 3' RACE protocol and unique molecular identifiers. MiXCR, run by TCRdb on the 3' RACE reads, gives a single entry per CDR3 protein. The sample has roughly 46,000 distinct CDR3 sequences, around 4.7% seen once; the top ten hold about 0.7%. Treatment in this sample: PENTA 11 planned treatment interruption arm or continuous ART arm. Sample: CD45RA+ CD4+ T cells from PBMCs, pooled from several time points, taken from a donor given antiretroviral therapy, either interrupted or continuous. The subset was: naive CD4+ CD45RA+ CD45RO- T cells. These receptors were collected from a pool of human donors with HIV.

This chain joins TRBV10-1 and TRBJ2-1; no firm D call. V lost 8 bases and J lost 4, with 6 bases in between. Germline lookup yields CDR1 WNHNN and CDR2 SYGVQD (reference sequence). The CDR3 totals 11 residues. The CDR3 sequence is CASSWYNEQFF. CDR3 in DNA: TGCGCCAGCTCATGGTACAATGAGCAGTTCTTC.

The V gene is TRBV5-4, the J gene TRBJ2-7; the match to TRBD2 covers 10 bases. The CDR3 totals 15 residues. CDR1 is SGHNT and CDR2 is YYREEE in the germline V gene (reference sequence). V trimming: 1 base; J trimming: 7 bases; junction bases outside the gene matches: 8. CDR3 sequence (DNA): TGTGCCAGCAGCTTGTTCAGCGGGGGGGCCAAGGAGCAGTACTTC. Translated: CASSLFSGGAKEQYF.

This clonotype has a count of ten or more. J is TRBJ2-5 and V is TRBV11-1; the D gene is possibly TRBD1 (6 bases). The V end was cut by 7 bases, the J end by 3 bases, with 21 bases between. Germline V gene sequence: CDR1 SGHAT, CDR2 FQDESV (reference sequence). This CDR3 is 16 amino acids long. CDR3 bases: TGTGCCAGCACCAAAACGGCCGGGACACTGAAAGAGACCCAGTACTTC. As protein: CASTKTAGTLKETQYF.

This clonotype was detected many times. The chain recombines TRBV9 with TRBJ2-5; 8 bases are shared with TRBD2. This CDR3 contains 15 residues. Germline V gives CDR1 SGDLS, CDR2 YYNGEE. V lost 4 bases and J lost 2; bases outside the gene matches: 7. The CDR3 here is CASSPSLAEQETQYF. The CDR3 DNA reads as TGTGCCAGCAGCCCGTCACTAGCGGAACAAGAGACCCAGTACTTC.

Only a few counts were recorded for this clonotype. The rearrangement uses TRBV10-1 and TRBJ2-7; D gene unclear. The germline V gene has CDR1 WNHNN and CDR2 SYGVQD (reference sequence). Between the trimmed V and J ends, which lost 4 bases and 6 bases, there was a span of 13 bases. The CDR3 has 13 amino acids. The CDR3, as DNA: TGCGCCAGCAGTGGGGCAGGTATGGGCGAGCAGTACTTC. It is translated as CASSGAGMGEQYF.

This clonotype was counted ten times or more. V usage is TRBV29-1 and J usage is TRBJ1-2; 7 bases match TRBD1. This CDR3 is built from 13 residues. Trimming took 4 bases from V and 4 from J; bases not matched to a gene: 6. Per germline, CDR1 SQVTM and CDR2 ANQGSEA. As DNA, the CDR3 is TGCAGCGTTGTAAACAGGGGAGGCTATGGCTACACCTTC. Its protein product is CSVVNRGGYGYTF.

This clonotype was detected ten times or more. This chain joins TRBV12-3 or TRBV12-4 and TRBJ1-2; 9 bases agree with TRBD1. With 4 bases clipped from V and 7 bases from J, the junction kept 7 bases outside the gene matches. The CDR3 consists of 14 residues. CDR3 bases: TGTGCCAGCAGTTCGGGGGACAGGGTGCGTGGCTACACCTTC. This sequence encodes CASSSGDRVRGYTF.

This clonotype rates as medium-sized. The J gene is TRBJ2-1, the V gene TRBV19, with unresolved D. This CDR3 comprises 14 residues. V was clipped by 3 bases and J by 6 bases, with 12 bases between them. CDR1 is LNHDA, CDR2 SQIVND, per germline (reference sequence). The CDR3 bases are TGTGCCAGTAGTATCGACGGATTTATCAATGAGCAGTTCTTC. It is translated as CASSIDGFINEQFF.

This clonotype was observed a few times. V is TRBV9 and J is TRBJ1-3; a weak D match, TRBD1 (5 bases). Trimming stripped 0 bases from V and 2 bases from J, with 12 bases between. CDR1 is SGDLS and CDR2 is YYNGEE in the germline V gene. The CDR3 is 16 residues long. The CDR3 protein is CASSVEDRATGNTIYF. The CDR3 DNA follows: TGTGCCAGCAGCGTAGAAGACAGAGCCACTGGAAACACCATATATTTT.

This clonotype has a count of ten or more. The V and J genes are TRBV7-8 and TRBJ1-5; possible D gene TRBD1, 5 bases. The V end lost 4 bases, the J end lost 7 bases, and 14 bases lay between the germline ends. The CDR3 totals 14 residues. Germline CDR1 is SGHVS and CDR2 is FQNEAQ. CDR3: CASSSQGIGQPQHF. The CDR3 DNA reads TGTGCCAGCAGCTCGCAGGGAATCGGGCAGCCCCAGCATTTT.

This clonotype was seen a few times. The CDR3 DNA follows: TGTGCCAGCAGTTTCCAGGGGAACACTGAAGCTTTCTTT. Translation: CASSFQGNTEAFF. This chain uses TRBV2 with TRBJ1-1, with a possible D match to TRBD1 (5 bases). Deletions cut 5 bases from V and 1 base from J, with 8 bases between. CDR1 and CDR2 from the germline V gene are SNHLY and FYNNEI. This CDR3 has 13 amino acids.

This clonotype counts as medium-sized. The gene calls are TRBV28 and TRBJ1-3; no reliable D call. CDR1 is MDHEN, CDR2 SYDVKM, per germline. The CDR3 contains 14 residues. Trimming took off 7 bases at V and 1 base at J, with 11 bases between the two ends. Here the CDR3 reads CASTLGASGNTIYF. CDR3 bases: TGTGCCAGCACCCTTGGAGCATCTGGAAACACCATATATTTT.

This clonotype was seen a handful of times. V usage is TRBV29-1 and J usage is TRBJ1-2; TRBD1 aligns across 9 bases. The CDR3 sequence is 14 residues long. Looked up from germline, CDR1 is SQVTM and CDR2 is ANQGSEA. V lost 0 bases and J lost 3; bases outside the gene matches: 2. The CDR3 nucleotides are TGCAGCGTTGAAGAACAGGGGGCAGACTATGGCTACACCTTC. Amino acids: CSVEEQGADYGYTF.

This clonotype was detected many times. The chain combines TRBV29-1 with TRBJ1-2; D is ambiguous. CDR1 and CDR2 (germline): SQVTM, ANQGSEA. V was clipped by 4 bases and J by 8 bases, with 11 bases between them. This CDR3 comprises 11 residues. CDR3 DNA: TGCAGCGTTGTAGTCGGCGGGGGCTACACCTTC. Its protein is CSVVVGGGYTF.

This clonotype was counted a few times. The J gene is TRBJ2-1, the V gene TRBV6-1, with a weak D call TRBD2 (6 bases). Trimming stripped 5 bases from V and 8 bases from J, with 13 bases between. The CDR3 has 13 amino acids. The germline gives CDR1 MNHNS, CDR2 SASEGT. As DNA, the CDR3 is TGTGCCAGCAGTAGGGACCGCGGGGATGAGCAGTTCTTC. It is translated as CASSRDRGDEQFF.

V usage is TRBV7-2 and J usage is TRBJ2-7; 7 bases agree with TRBD1. Germline-derived CDR1 and CDR2 are SGHTA and FQGNSA. CDR3 length equals 14 residues. V lost 3 bases, J lost 3 bases, and 5 bases stayed unmatched. As DNA, the CDR3 is TGTGCCAGCAGCTTTACCGGGACAGACTACGAGCAGTACTTC. Translating gives CASSFTGTDYEQYF.

This clonotype came up many times. This chain joins TRBV12-3 or TRBV12-4 and TRBJ2-1; D may be TRBD1 (8 bases). The CDR3 contains 14 residues. Trimming took off 5 bases at V and 9 bases at J, with 17 bases between the two ends. The CDR3 loop is CASSTRTGRAEQFF. For the CDR3, the DNA is TGTGCCAGCAGTACCCGGACAGGGAGGGCTGAGCAGTTCTTC.

The table lists this clonotype with many counts. The V gene is TRBV5-4, the J gene TRBJ2-4, with D possibly TRBD1 on 5 matching bases. This CDR3 has 17 residues. Germline values: CDR1 SGHNT, CDR2 YYREEE (reference sequence). V lost 4 bases and J 0 bases, leaving 17 bases between the germline ends. The CDR3 here is CASSPQTATLAKNIQYF. The DNA of the CDR3 is TGTGCCAGCAGCCCTCAGACAGCGACCTTAGCCAAAAACATTCAGTACTTC.